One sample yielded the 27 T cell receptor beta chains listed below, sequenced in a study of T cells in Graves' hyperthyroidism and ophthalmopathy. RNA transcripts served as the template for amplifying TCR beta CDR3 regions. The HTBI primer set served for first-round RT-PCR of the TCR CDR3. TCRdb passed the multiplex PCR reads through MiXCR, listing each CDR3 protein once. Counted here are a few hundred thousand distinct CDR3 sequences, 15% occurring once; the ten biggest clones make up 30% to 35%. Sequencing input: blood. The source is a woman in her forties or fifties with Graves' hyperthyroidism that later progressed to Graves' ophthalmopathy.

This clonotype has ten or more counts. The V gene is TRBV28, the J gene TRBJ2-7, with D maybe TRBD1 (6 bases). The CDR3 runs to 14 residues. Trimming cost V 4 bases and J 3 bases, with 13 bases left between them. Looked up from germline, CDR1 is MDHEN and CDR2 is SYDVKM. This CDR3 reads CASSSPGHIYEQYF. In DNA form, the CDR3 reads TGTGCCAGCAGTTCACCGGGACATATCTACGAGCAGTACTTC. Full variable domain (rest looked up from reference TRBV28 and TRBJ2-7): DVKVTQSSRYLVKRTGEKVFLECVQDMDHENMFWYRQDPGLGLRLIYFSYDVKMKEKGDIPEGYSVSREKKERFSLILESASTNQTSMYLCASSSPGHIYEQYFGPGTRLTVT.

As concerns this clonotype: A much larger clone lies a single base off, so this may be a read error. The DNA of the CDR3 is TGTGCCAGCAGTTTGGGAGAGAACTATGGCTACACCTTC. It is translated as CASSLGENYGYTF. The chain employs TRBV27 and TRBJ1-2; D remains ambiguous. The CDR3 runs to 13 residues. The V end was cut by 3 bases, the J end by 2 bases, with 7 bases between. Germline V gives CDR1 MNHEY, CDR2 SMNVEV (reference sequence).

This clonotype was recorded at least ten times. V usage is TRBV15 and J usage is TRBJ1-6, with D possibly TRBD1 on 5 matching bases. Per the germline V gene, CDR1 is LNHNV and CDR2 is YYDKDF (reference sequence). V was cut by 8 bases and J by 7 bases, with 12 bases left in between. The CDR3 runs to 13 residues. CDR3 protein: CATAGTGNSPLHF. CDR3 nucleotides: TGTGCCACCGCTGGGACGGGGAATTCACCCCTCCACTTT.

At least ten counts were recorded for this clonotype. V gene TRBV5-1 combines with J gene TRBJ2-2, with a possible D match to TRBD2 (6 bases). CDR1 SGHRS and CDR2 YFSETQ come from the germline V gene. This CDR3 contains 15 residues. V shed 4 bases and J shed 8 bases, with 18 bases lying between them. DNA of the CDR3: TGCGCCAGCAGCCCCCGGTGGGCCGCGGGAGGGGAGCTGTTTTTT. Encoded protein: CASSPRWAAGGELFF.

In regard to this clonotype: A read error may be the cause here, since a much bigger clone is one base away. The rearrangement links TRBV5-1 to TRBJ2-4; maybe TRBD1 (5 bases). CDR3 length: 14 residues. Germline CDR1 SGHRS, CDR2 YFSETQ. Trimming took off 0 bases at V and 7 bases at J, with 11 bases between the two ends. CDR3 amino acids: CASSLVAQGNIQYF. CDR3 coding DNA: TGCGCCAGCAGCTTGGTGGCCCAGGGTAACATTCAGTACTTC.

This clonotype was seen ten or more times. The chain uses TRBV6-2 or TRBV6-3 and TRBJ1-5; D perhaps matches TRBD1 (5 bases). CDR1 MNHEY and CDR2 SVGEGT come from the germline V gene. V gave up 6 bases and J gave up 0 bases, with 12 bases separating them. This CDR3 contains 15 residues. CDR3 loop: CASRSQVYSNQPQHF. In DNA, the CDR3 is TGTGCCAGCAGATCACAGGTTTATAGCAATCAGCCCCAGCATTTT.

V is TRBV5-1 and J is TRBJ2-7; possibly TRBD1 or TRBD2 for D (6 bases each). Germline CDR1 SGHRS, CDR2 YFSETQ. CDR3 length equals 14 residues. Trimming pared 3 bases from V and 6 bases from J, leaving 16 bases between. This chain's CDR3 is CASSSNQQGGEQYF. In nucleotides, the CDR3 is TGCGCCAGCAGCTCAAATCAACAGGGAGGCGAGCAGTACTTC.

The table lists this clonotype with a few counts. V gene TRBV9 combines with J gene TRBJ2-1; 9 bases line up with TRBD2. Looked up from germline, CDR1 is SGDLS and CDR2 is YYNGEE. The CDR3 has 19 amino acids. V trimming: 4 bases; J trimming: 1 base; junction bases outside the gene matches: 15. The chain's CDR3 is CASSPRGGSGSQSYNEQFF. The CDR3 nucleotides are TGTGCCAGCAGCCCCCGCGGGGGTAGCGGGAGTCAGTCCTACAATGAGCAGTTCTTC.

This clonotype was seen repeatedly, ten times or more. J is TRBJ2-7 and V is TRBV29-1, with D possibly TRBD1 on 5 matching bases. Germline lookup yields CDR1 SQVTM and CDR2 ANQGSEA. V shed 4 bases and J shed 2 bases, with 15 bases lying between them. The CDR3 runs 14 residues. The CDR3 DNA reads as TGCAGCGTTGGTGGCCCGACAGCCACCTACGAGCAGTACTTC. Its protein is CSVGGPTATYEQYF.

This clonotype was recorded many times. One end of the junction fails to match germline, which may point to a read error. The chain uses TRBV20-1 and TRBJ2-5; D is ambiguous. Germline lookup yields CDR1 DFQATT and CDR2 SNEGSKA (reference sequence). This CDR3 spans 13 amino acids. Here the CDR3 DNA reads TGCAGTGCTAAAGGACGGACCCAAGGGACCCAGTACTTC. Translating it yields CSAKGRTQGTQYF.

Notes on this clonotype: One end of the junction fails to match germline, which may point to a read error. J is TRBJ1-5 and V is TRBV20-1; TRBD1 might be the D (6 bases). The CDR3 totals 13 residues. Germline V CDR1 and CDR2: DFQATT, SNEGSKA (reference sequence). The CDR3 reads CGAHREGDQPQHF. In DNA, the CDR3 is TGCGGTGCTCACAGGGAGGGGGATCAGCCCCAGCATTTT.

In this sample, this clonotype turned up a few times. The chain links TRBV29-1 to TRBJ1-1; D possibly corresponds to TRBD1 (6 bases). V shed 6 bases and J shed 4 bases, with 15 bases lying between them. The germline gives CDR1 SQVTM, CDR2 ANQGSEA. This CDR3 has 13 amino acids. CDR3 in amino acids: CSVRGGPSTEAFF. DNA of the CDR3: TGCAGCGTCCGAGGGGGACCTAGCACTGAAGCTTTCTTT.

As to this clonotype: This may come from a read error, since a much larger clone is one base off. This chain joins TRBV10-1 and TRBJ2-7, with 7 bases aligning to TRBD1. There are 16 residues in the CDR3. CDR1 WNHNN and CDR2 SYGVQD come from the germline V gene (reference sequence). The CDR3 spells CASSDPTGSSSYGQYF. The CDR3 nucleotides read TGCGCCAGCAGCGACCCGACAGGGTCCAGCTCCTACGGGCAGTACTTC.

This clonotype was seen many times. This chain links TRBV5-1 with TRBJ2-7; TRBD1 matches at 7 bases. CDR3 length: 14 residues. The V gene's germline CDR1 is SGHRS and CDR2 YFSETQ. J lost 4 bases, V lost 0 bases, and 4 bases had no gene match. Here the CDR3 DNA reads TGCGCCAGCAGCTTGGCCGGGACAGCATACGAGCAGTACTTC. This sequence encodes CASSLAGTAYEQYF. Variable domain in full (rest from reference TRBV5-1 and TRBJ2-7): KAGVTQTPRYLIKTRGQQVTLSCSPISGHRSVSWYQQTPGQGLQFLFEYFSETQRNKGNFPGRFSGRQFSNSRSEMNVSTLELGDSALYLCASSLAGTAYEQYFGPGTRLTVT.

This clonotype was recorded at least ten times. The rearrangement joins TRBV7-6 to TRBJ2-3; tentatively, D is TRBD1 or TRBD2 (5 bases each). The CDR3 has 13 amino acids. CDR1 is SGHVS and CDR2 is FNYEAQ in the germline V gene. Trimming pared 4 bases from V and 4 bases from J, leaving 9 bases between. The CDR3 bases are TGTGCCAGCAGCTCGGGACGATCAGATACGCAGTATTTT. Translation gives CASSSGRSDTQYF.

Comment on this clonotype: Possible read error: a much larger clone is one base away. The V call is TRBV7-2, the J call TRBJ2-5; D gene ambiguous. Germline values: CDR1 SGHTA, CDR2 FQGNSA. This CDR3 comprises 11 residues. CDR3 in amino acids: CASSPAETQCF. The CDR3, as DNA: TGTGCCAGCAGCCCGGCGGAGACCCAGTGCTTC.

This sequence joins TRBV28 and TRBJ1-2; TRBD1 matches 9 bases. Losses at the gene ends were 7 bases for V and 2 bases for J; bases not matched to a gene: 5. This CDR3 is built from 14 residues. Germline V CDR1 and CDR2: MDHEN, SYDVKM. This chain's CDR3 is CASTPGQGNYGYTF. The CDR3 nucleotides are TGTGCCAGCACCCCGGGACAGGGCAACTATGGCTACACCTTC.

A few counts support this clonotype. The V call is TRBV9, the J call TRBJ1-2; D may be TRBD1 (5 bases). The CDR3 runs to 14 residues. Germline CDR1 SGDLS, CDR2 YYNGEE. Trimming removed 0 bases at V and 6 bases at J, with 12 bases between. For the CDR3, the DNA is TGTGCCAGCAGCGTAGGGCCGGGAGGGGATGGCTACACCTTC. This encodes CASSVGPGGDGYTF.

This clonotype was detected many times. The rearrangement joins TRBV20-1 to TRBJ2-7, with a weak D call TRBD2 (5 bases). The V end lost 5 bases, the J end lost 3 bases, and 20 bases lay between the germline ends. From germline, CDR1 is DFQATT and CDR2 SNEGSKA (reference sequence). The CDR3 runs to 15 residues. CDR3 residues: CSAAVGGPTRYEQYF. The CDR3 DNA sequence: TGCAGTGCTGCAGTAGGAGGACCAACCCGCTACGAGCAGTACTTC.

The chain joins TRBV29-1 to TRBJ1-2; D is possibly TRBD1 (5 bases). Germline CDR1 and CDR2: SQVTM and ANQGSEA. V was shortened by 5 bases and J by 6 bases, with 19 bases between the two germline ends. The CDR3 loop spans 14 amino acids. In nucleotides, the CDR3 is TGCAGCGTTCTAACTACAGGTCGGGGGAATGGCTACACCTTC. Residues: CSVLTTGRGNGYTF.

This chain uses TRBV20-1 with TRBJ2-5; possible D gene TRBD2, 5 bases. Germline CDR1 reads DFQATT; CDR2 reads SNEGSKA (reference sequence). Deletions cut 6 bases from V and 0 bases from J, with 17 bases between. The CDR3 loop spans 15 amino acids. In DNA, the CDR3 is TGCAGTGCGGCTACGAGCGGAGGTAACCAAGAGACCCAGTACTTC. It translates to CSAATSGGNQETQYF.

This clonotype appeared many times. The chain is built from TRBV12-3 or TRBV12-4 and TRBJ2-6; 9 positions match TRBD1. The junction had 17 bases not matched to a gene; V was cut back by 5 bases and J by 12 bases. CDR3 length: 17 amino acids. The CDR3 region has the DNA TGTGCCAGCAGTCCATTTCCGACAGGGGGGGACCAGGTCGTCCTGACTTTC. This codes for CASSPFPTGGDQVVLTF.

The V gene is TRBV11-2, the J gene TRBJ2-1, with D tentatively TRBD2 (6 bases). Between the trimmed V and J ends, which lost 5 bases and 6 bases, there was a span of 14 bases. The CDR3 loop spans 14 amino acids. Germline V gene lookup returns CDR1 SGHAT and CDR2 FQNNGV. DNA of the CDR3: TGTGCCAGCAGCAGTAGCGGAGCGGGCAATGAGCAGTTCTTC. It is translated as CASSSSGAGNEQFF.

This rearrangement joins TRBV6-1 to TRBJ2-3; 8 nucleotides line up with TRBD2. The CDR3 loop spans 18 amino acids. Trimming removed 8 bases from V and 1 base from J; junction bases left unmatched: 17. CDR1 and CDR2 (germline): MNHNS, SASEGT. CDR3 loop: CASPTNGREQVGTDTQYF. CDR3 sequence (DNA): TGTGCCAGCCCGACTAACGGGAGGGAACAGGTAGGCACAGATACGCAGTATTTT.

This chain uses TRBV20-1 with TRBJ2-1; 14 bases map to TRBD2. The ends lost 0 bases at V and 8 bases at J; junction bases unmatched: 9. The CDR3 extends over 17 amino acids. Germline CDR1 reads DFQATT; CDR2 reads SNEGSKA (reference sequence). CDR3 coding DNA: TGCAGTGCTAGAGACCTAGGGACTAGCGGGAGATCGCATGAGCAGTTCTTC. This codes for CSARDLGTSGRSHEQFF.

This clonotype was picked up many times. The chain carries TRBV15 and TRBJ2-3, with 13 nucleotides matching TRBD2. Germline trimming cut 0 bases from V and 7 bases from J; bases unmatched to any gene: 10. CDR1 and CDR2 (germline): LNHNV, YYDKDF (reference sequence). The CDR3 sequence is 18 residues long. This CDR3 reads CATSRDTGLAGEGYTQYF. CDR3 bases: TGTGCCACCAGCAGAGATACCGGACTAGCGGGAGAAGGATATACGCAGTATTTT.

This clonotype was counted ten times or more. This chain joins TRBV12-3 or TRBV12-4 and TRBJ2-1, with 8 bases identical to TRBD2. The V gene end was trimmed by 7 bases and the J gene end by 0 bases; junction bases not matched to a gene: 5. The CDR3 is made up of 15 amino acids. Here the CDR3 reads CASTRAGASYNEQFF. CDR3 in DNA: TGTGCCAGCACCCGAGCGGGAGCCTCCTACAATGAGCAGTTCTTC.